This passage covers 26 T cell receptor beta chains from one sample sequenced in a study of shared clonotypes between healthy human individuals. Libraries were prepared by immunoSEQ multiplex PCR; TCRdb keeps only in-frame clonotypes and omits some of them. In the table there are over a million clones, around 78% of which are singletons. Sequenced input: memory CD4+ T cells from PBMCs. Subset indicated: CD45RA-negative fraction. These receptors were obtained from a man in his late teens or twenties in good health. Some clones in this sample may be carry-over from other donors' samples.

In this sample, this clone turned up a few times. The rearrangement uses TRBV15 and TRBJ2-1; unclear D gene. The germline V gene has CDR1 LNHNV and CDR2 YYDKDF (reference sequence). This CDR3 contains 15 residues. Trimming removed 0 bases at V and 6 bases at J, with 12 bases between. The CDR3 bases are TGTGCCACCAGCAGAGATGTTCTAGTTAGCAATGAGCAGTTCTTC. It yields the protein CATSRDVLVSNEQFF.

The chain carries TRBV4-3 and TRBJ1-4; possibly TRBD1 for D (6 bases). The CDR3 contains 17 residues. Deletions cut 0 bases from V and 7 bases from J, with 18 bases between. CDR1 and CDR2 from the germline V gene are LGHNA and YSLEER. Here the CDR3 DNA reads TGCGCCAGCAGCCAAGATCACCACAGGGCTACGGGTGAAAAACTGTTTTTT. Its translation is CASSQDHHRATGEKLFF.

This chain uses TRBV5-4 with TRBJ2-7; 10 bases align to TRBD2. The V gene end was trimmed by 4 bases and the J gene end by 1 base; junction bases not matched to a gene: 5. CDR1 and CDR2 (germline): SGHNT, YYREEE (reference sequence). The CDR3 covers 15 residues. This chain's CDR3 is CASSPAGGLSYEQYF. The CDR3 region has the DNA TGTGCCAGCAGCCCAGCGGGAGGGCTATCCTACGAGCAGTACTTC. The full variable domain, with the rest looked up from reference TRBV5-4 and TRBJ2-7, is ETGVTQSPTHLIKTRGQQVTLRCSSQSGHNTVSWYQQALGQGPQFIFQYYREEENGRGNFPPRFSGLQFPNYSSELNVNALELDDSALYLCASSPAGGLSYEQYFGPGTRLTVT.

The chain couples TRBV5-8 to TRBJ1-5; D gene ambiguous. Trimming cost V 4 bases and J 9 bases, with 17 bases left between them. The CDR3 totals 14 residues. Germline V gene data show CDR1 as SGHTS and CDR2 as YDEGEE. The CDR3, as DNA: TGTGCCAGCAGCAATCGGAATGGGTTCCGGCCCCAGCATTTT. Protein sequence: CASSNRNGFRPQHF.

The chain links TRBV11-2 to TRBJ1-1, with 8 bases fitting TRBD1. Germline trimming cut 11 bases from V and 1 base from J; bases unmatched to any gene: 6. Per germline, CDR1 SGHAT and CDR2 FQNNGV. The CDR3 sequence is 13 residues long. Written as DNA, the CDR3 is TGTGCCGGACGGGGACAGGCGAACACTGAAGCTTTCTTT. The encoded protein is CAGRGQANTEAFF.

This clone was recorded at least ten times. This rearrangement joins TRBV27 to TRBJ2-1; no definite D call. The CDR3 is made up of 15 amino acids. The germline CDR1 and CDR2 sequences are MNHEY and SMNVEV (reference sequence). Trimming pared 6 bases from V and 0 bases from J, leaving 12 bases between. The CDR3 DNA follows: TGTGCCAGCAGCGATCCTCCGAGCTCCTACAATGAGCAGTTCTTC. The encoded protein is CASSDPPSSYNEQFF.

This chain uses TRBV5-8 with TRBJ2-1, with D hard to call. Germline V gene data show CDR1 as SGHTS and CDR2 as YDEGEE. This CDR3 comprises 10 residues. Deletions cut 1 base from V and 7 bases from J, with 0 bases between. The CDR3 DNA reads TGTGCCAGCAGCTTGAATGAGCAGTTCTTC. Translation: CASSLNEQFF.

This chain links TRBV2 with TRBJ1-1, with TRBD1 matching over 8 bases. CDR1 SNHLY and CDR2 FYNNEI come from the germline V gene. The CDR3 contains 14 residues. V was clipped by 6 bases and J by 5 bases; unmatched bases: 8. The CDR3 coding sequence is TGTGCCAGCAGGGGGCAGGGGGCGGGGACTGAAGCTTTCTTT. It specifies CASRGQGAGTEAFF.

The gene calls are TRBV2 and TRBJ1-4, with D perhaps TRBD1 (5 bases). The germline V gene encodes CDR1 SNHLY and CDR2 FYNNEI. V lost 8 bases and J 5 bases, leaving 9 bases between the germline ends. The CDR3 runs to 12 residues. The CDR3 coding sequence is TGTGCCAGCTGGGGCCTAAATGAAAAACTGTTTTTT. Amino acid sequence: CASWGLNEKLFF.

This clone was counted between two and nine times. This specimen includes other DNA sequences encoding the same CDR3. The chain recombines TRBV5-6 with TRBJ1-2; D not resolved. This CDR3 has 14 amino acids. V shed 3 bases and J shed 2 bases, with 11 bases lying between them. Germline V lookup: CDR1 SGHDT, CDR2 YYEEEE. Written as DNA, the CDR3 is TGTGCCAGCAGCTCCTGGACGGTAAACTATGGCTACACCTTC. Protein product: CASSSWTVNYGYTF.

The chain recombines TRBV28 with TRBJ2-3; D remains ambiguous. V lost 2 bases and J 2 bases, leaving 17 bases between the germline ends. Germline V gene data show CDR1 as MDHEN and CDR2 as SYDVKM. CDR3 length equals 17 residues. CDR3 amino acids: CASSLSGSGHLTDTQYF. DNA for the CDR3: TGTGCCAGCAGTTTAAGTGGCTCGGGCCACCTCACAGATACGCAGTATTTT.

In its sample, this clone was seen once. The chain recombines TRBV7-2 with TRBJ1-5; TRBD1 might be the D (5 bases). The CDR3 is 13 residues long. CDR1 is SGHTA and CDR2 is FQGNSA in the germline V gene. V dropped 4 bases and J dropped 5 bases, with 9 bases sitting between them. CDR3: CASSSGRDQPQHF. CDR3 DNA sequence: TGTGCCAGCAGCTCGGGACGAGATCAGCCCCAGCATTTT.

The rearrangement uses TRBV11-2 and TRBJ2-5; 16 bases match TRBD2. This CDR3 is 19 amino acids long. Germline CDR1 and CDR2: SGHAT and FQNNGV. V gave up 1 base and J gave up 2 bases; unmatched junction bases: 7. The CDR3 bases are TGTGCCAGCAGCTTAGGGGGGACTAGCGGGAGGGGTTATCAAGAGACCCAGTACTTC. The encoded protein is CASSLGGTSGRGYQETQYF. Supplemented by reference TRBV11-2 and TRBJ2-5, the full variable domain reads EAGVAQSPRYKIIEKRQSVAFWCNPISGHATLYWYQQILGQGPKLLIQFQNNGVVDDSQLPKDRFSAERLKGVDSTLKIQPAKLEDSAVYLCASSLGGTSGRGYQETQYFGPGTRLLVL.

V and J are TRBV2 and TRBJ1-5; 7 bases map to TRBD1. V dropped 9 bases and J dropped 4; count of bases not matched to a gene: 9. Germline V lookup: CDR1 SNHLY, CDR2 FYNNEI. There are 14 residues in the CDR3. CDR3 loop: CASRDSWPNQPQHF. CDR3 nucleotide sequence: TGTGCCAGTAGGGACAGTTGGCCGAATCAGCCCCAGCATTTT.

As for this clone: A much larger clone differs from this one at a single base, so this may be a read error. CDR3 region: CASSRGANEQFF. CDR3 nucleotides: TGTGCCAGCAGCCGGGGGGCGAATGAGCAGTTCTTC. The chain couples TRBV5-4 to TRBJ2-1, with a weak D call TRBD2 (7 bases). CDR3 length equals 12 residues. In germline, CDR1 is SGHNT, CDR2 YYREEE (reference sequence). Between the trimmed V and J ends, which lost 4 bases and 7 bases, there was a span of 9 bases.

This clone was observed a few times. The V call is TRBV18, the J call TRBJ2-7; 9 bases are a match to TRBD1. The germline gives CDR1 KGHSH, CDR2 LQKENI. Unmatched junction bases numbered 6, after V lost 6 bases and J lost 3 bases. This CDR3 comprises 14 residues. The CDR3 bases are TGTGCCAGCTCTAAACAGGGGGCCGACTACGAGCAGTACTTC. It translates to CASSKQGADYEQYF.

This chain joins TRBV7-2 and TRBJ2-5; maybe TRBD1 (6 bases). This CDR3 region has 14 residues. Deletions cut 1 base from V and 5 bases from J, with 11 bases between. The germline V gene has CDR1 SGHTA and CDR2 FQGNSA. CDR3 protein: CASSLVGGEETQYF. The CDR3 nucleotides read TGTGCCAGCAGCTTAGTAGGGGGAGAGGAGACCCAGTACTTC.

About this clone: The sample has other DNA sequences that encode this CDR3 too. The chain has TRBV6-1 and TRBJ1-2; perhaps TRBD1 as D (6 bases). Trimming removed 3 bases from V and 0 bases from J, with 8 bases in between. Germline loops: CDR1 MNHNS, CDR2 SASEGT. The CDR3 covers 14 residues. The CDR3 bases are TGTGCCAGCAGTGAGGGGGGCGCTAACTATGGCTACACCTTC. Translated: CASSEGGANYGYTF.

This chain's CDR3 is CASSLMFRRGRGETQYF. CDR3 sequence (DNA): TGTGCCAGCAGCTTGATGTTTCGTCGCGGGAGGGGGGAGACCCAGTACTTC. V and J are TRBV7-6 and TRBJ2-5; TRBD2 agrees at 9 bases. In germline, CDR1 is SGHVS, CDR2 FNYEAQ. After removal of 3 bases from V and 5 bases from J, the junction contained 13 bases not matched to a gene. The CDR3 sequence is 17 residues long.

DNA of the CDR3: TGCGCCAGCACCCTGAACAGGGGGCCTACCGGGGAGCTGTTTTTT. Translating gives CASTLNRGPTGELFF. The chain joins TRBV5-1 to TRBJ2-2; TRBD1 matches at 9 bases. The V segment lost 6 bases and the J segment 5 bases; nucleotides outside the gene matches: 8. The CDR3 loop spans 15 amino acids. CDR1 and CDR2 from the germline V gene are SGHRS and YFSETQ. Full variable domain (rest looked up from reference TRBV5-1 and TRBJ2-2): KAGVTQTPRYLIKTRGQQVTLSCSPISGHRSVSWYQQTPGQGLQFLFEYFSETQRNKGNFPGRFSGRQFSNSRSEMNVSTLELGDSALYLCASTLNRGPTGELFFGEGSRLTVL.

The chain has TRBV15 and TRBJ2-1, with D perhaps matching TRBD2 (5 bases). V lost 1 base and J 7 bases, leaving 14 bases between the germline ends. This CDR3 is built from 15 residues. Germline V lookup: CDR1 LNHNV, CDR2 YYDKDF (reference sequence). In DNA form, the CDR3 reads TGTGCCACCAGCAGAGGAGCGGCAACCGGGAATGAGCAGTTCTTC. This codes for CATSRGAATGNEQFF. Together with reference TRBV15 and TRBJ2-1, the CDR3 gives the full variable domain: DAMVIQNPRYQVTQFGKPVTLSCSQTLNHNVMYWYQQKSSQAPKLLFHYYDKDFNNEADTPDNFQSRRPNTSFCFLDIRSPGLGDTAMYLCATSRGAATGNEQFFGPGTRLTVL.

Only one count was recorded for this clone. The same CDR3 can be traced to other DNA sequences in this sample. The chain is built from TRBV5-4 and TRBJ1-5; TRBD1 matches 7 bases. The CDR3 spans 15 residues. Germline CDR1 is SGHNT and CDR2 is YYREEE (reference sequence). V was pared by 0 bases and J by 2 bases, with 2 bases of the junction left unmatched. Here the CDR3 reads CASSLAGTGNQPQHF. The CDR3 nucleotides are TGTGCCAGCAGCTTGGCCGGGACAGGCAATCAGCCCCAGCATTTT.

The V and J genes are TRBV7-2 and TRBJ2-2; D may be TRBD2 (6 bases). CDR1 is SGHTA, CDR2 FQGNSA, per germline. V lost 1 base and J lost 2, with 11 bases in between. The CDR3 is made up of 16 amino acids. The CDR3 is CASSLVGGDNTGELFF. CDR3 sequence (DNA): TGTGCCAGCAGCTTAGTTGGCGGGGATAACACCGGGGAGCTGTTTTTT.

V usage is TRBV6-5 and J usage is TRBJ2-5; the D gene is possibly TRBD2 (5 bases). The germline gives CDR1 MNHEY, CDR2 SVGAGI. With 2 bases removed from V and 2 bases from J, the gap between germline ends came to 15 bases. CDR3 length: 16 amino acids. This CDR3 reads CASSYPLVTGQETQYF. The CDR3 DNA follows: TGTGCCAGCAGTTACCCACTAGTTACGGGGCAAGAGACCCAGTACTTC.

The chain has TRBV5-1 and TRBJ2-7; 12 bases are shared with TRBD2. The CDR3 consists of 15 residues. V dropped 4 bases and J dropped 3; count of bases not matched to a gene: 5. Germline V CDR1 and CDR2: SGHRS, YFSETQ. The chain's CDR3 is CASSGGLAGLYEQYF. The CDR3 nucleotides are TGCGCCAGCAGCGGTGGACTAGCGGGACTCTACGAGCAGTACTTC. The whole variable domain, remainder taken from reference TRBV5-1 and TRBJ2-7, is KAGVTQTPRYLIKTRGQQVTLSCSPISGHRSVSWYQQTPGQGLQFLFEYFSETQRNKGNFPGRFSGRQFSNSRSEMNVSTLELGDSALYLCASSGGLAGLYEQYFGPGTRLTVT.

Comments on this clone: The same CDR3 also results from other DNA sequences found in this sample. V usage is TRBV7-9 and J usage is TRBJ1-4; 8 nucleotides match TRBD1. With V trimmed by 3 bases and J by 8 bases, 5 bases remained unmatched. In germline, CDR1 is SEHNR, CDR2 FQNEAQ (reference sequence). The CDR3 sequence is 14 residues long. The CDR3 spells CASSFGQGREKLFF. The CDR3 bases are TGTGCCAGCAGCTTTGGACAGGGTAGGGAAAAACTGTTTTTT.